The text below deals with one T cell receptor beta chain. The sample comes from a study of OX40 agonist ivuxolimab in advanced cancers. Germline CDR1 reads SGHVS; CDR2 reads FNYEAQ. The CDR3 sequence is 14 residues long. Trimming stripped 5 bases from V and 2 bases from J, with 12 bases between. This table comes from immunoSEQ multiplex PCR, and its TCRdb copy is limited to in-frame clones, with some not included. Of tens of thousands of clones detected, roughly 80% appear once; the ten largest clones hold about 5%. Material: CD4+ or CD8+ T cells sorted from blood, obtained in a trial of the OX40 agonist ivuxolimab. This receptor was identified in an adult with an advanced solid tumor such as melanoma, head and neck, liver or kidney cancer. The gene calls are TRBV7-6 and TRBJ1-2; TRBD1 is a possible D gene (5 bases). The CDR3 bases are TGTGCCAGCAGCCGAGGGACGGGCAACTATGGCTACACCTTC. It translates to CASSRGTGNYGYTF.